This T cell receptor (beta chain) was retrieved from a study of blood T cell repertoires in COVID-19. Study context: Sample material is recorded as cDNA or gDNA derived from T cells, B-cell-depleted T cells, or PBMCs.

Participants spanned ages about 18 to 100 years and resided in roughly 22 US areas. Cohort 3 donors were reported recovered after two negative PCRs, clearance, or symptom resolution. Original handling: It was from reference gene primer amplification that nucleated cell counts were estimated. The protocol was immunoSEQ multiplex PCR, while the TCRdb copy is restricted to in-frame clones and leaves out a portion. That table is the source of V, J and clone size, and D and trimming were worked out from the DNA. This sample has approximately 280,000 clones, with roughly 85% found just once. The sequencing sample was made of PBMCs or T cells enriched from blood (not recorded which). This TCR was sampled from a woman in her forties or fifties who had recovered from COVID-19.

The CDR3 sequence: CASSFAGTYNEQFF. CDR3 sequence (DNA): TGTGCCAGCAGTTTCGCGGGGACCTACAATGAGCAGTTCTTC. The chain uses TRBV28 and TRBJ2-1; D perhaps matches TRBD2 (6 bases). The germline V gene has CDR1 MDHEN and CDR2 SYDVKM. The CDR3 totals 14 residues. The V end lost 3 bases, the J end lost 2 bases, and 8 bases lay between the germline ends. The full variable domain, completed using reference TRBV28 and TRBJ2-1, is DVKVTQSSRYLVKRTGEKVFLECVQDMDHENMFWYRQDPGLGLRLIYFSYDVKMKEKGDIPEGYSVSREKKERFSLILESASTNQTSMYLCASSFAGTYNEQFFGPGTRLTVL.